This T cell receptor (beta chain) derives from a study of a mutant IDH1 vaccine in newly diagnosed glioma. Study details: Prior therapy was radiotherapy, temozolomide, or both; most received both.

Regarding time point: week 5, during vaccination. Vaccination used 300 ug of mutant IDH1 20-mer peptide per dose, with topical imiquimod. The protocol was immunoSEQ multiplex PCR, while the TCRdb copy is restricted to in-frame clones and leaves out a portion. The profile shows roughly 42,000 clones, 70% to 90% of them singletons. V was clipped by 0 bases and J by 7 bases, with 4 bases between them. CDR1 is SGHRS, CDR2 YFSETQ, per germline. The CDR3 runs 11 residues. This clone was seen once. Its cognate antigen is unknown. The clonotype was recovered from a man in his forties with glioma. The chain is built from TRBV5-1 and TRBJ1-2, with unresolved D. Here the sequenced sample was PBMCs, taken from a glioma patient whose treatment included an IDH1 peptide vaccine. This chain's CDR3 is CASSLAGGYTF. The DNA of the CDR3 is TGCGCCAGCAGCTTGGCGGGTGGCTACACCTTC.